Described below is a single T cell receptor (beta chain) sequence and its context. The antigen remains undetermined. This entry comes from a study of T-cell memory formation after mild COVID-19. Study results and caveats: Later expanders leaned CD4+, whereas day 15 to 85 contracting clones were balanced CD4/CD8. Pre-infection memory contained some responding clones, which suggested that cross-reactive memory had joined. CD4+ contracting clones lay mainly in CM and EM, CD8+ ones in EMRA.

TCRdb itself ran the 5' RACE reads through MiXCR, one entry per CDR3 protein. The data hold fewer than 150,000 distinct CDR3 sequences, with about 20% observed a single time. Sequencing input: PBMCs or a T cell subset sorted from them (not recorded which). The receptor's source is a man aged 18 to 35 who had mild COVID-19 (a few samples of this study predate the infection). Cell type and time point are not known.

The CDR3 sequence is CASSQAGGAGYTF. Written as DNA, the CDR3 is TGCGCCAGCAGCCAAGCAGGGGGAGCTGGCTACACCTTC. The chain couples TRBV4-1 to TRBJ1-2, with 7 bases matching TRBD1. The CDR3 extends over 13 amino acids. V gave up 1 base and J gave up 7 bases; unmatched junction bases: 3. CDR1 is MGHRA and CDR2 is YSYEKL in the germline V gene.